The 5 T cell receptor beta chains below come from one sample, sequenced in a study of Graves' ophthalmopathy and Graves' hyperthyroidism (dated by TCRdb to 2016 to 2019). These reads were obtained on an Illumina HiSeq 2000. For repertoire sequencing, TCR beta CDR3 regions were amplified from RNA transcripts. The first round was an RT-PCR using HTBI primers with the Qiagen OneStep RT-PCR kit, and this first round was followed by a second-round multiplex PCR, then size selection and purification. TCRdb applied fastp at Q25 and MiXCR to the public reads, then kept only in-frame beta chains. Entries are consolidated by CDR3 protein sequence, retaining the most common genes and DNA. Within this sample are tens of thousands of distinct CDR3 sequences, with approximately 50% of them counted one time only. Jointly, the top ten make up about 4.9% of the sample. Material for sequencing was peripheral blood. These receptors were taken from an adult woman with Graves' ophthalmopathy.

This clonotype has ten or more counts. The rearrangement links TRBV6-6 to TRBJ2-7, with D possibly being TRBD1 (6 bases). Germline CDR1 and CDR2: MNHNY and SVGAGI (reference sequence). The CDR3 extends over 14 amino acids. V shed 2 bases and J shed 3 bases, with 11 bases lying between them. The chain's CDR3 is CASSYDRTHYEQYF. The CDR3 DNA is TGTGCCAGCAGTTACGACAGGACCCACTACGAGCAGTACTTC.

Concerning this clonotype itself: The conserved phenylalanine or tryptophan is not found at the CDR3 terminus, so this likely reflects a read error. The chain joins TRBV27 to TRBJ2-3; TRBD2 matches at 8 bases. Trimming cost V 7 bases and J 5 bases; bases outside gene matches: 8. The CDR3 has 14 residues. Germline V gene sequence: CDR1 MNHEY, CDR2 SMNVEV (reference sequence). The chain's CDR3 is CASIESGSKDTQYS. The CDR3 DNA reads as TGTGCCAGCATAGAAAGCGGGAGTAAAGATACGCAGTATTCT.

Points on this clonotype: Likely a read error: the CDR3 ends without its conserved phenylalanine or tryptophan. This chain uses TRBV12-3 or TRBV12-4 with TRBJ2-7; either TRBD1 or TRBD2 may supply D (5 bases each). Trimming shortened V by 7 bases and J by 0 bases, and 16 bases separated the two germline ends. This CDR3 is 15 amino acids long. This chain's CDR3 is CASITGTDNSYEQYL. DNA of the CDR3: TGTGCCAGCATTACCGGGACCGACAACTCCTACGAGCAGTACCTC.

The chain is built from TRBV29-1 and TRBJ2-7; TRBD2 is a possible D gene (5 bases). V was shortened by 6 bases and J by 2 bases, with 14 bases between the two germline ends. This CDR3 is 13 amino acids long. The germline V gene encodes CDR1 SQVTM and CDR2 ANQGSEA. DNA for the CDR3: TGCAGCGTGGTAGAGGGTCCTACCTACGAGCAGTACTTC. Translated, it gives CSVVEGPTYEQYF.

As for this clonotype: A much bigger clone sits one base away, suggesting this may be a read error. V is TRBV6-1 and J is TRBJ1-5; no firm D call. In germline, CDR1 is MNHNS, CDR2 SASEGT. This CDR3 has 15 residues. The V and J ends lost 7 bases and 5 bases respectively, with 18 bases between them. CDR3 region: CASTRPGGNHQPQHF. For the CDR3, the DNA is TGTGCCAGCACCCGGCCCGGAGGAAACCATCAGCCCCAGCATTTT.